This T cell receptor beta chain was identified in a study of OX40 agonist ivuxolimab in advanced cancers. In the study overall: Hepatocellular carcinoma, melanoma, renal cell or head and neck cancer occurred in dose-escalation patients. The group had a mean age of 60 years, ranged from about 20 to 85, and was 75% to 85% male. People who had prior anti-PD-1, anti-PD-L1 or anti-CTLA-4 therapy could take part, and about 37% had some. Study-wide findings and caveats: It was not determined which antigens were specifically recognized by the peripheral T cells that had undergone clonal expansion.

Measured with immunoSEQ multiplex PCR; TCRdb has only the in-frame clones, and not every one. The sample contains more than 90,000 clones, approximately 84% of which appear only once. About this clone: The antigen is unknown.

Trimming took 5 bases from V and 2 from J; bases not matched to a gene: 2. The CDR3 extends over 15 amino acids. CDR1 is SGHVS and CDR2 is FNYEAQ in the germline V gene. This clonotype was sampled from an adult with an advanced solid tumor such as melanoma, head and neck, liver or kidney cancer. The V call is TRBV7-6, the J call TRBJ1-4, with 10 bases that match TRBD1. This specimen consisted of CD4+ or CD8+ T cells sorted from blood, obtained in a trial of the OX40 agonist ivuxolimab. Written as DNA, the CDR3 is TGTGCCAGCAGCCCGACAGGGGGCACTAATGAAAAACTGTTTTTT. It is translated as CASSPTGGTNEKLFF. The whole variable domain, filled in from reference TRBV7-6 and TRBJ1-4, reads GAGVSQSPRYKVTKRGQDVALRCDPISGHVSLYWYRQALGQGPEFLTYFNYEAQQDKSGLPNDRFSAERPEGSISTLTIQRTEQRDSAMYRCASSPTGGTNEKLFFGSGTQLSVL.